This T cell receptor (beta chain) was observed in a study of patients and donors after allogeneic stem cell transplantation. TCRdb called the RT-PCR reads again in MiXCR, with one record for every CDR3 protein. This table holds 900,000 to 1,000,000 distinct CDR3 sequences, around 17% found once. The CDR3 spans 11 residues. Per germline, CDR1 LGHDT and CDR2 YNNKEL (reference sequence). The V end was cut by 0 bases, the J end by 6 bases, with 2 bases between. This clonotype was seen a few times. A much larger clone differs by one base, so this may be a read error. The chain employs TRBV3-1 and TRBJ1-2; D remains ambiguous. This clonotype originated in a human donor who was either an allogeneic HSCT recipient or a stem cell or donor lymphocyte infusion donor (not recorded which). It is not recorded whose cells these are; they may come from a transplant donor. Sequencing was done on a sample of blood, either unsorted or a sorted T cell fraction (not recorded which). The CDR3 reads CASSQDNGYTF. CDR3 sequence (DNA): TGTGCCAGCAGCCAAGATAATGGCTACACCTTC.